The present T cell receptor beta chain was sequenced within a study of blood T cells in healthy people across ages (dated by TCRdb to between 2014 and 2016). With respect to the entire study: In model experiments, template switching captured about one uniquely barcoded TCR beta cDNA molecule for every two T cells. To avoid experimental bias, donors of different ages were distributed randomly across sequencing lanes. The donors were split into four age groups: young (average 16 years), middle-aged (over 35), aged (62) and long-lived (about 74). For two donors (one aged 18 to 30 and one aged 80 or older), the study analyzed two additional independent replicas of 1 million unique cDNA reads from the same blood draw. Using deep sequencing normalized with unique cDNA molecular identifiers, the study measured how TCR beta repertoire diversity changes with age. Here is what the overall study found, with its caveats: As age increased, observed TCR beta diversity per million T cells dropped in a roughly linear way, and a significant reduction was already evident by age roughly 36. Estimates of total diversity from one million sequenced T cells were regarded as lower bounds and underestimates. Because the CMV infection status of the donors was unknown, age-related changes in expanded clonotypes may potentially have been confounded. A strong correlation was found between observed TCR beta diversity and the percentage of naive T cells measured by flow cytometry. The long-lived group showed more naive CD4+ T cells, fewer expanded clones and increased TCR diversity than the aged group, suggesting age selection. Conclusive comparison of naive and antigen-experienced compartments was prevented by the profiling of bulk unsorted PBMCs.

Donors were a few dozen systemically healthy Caucasian individuals from Russia aged roughly 6 to 90 years. Around 10 milliliters of peripheral blood were drawn from each donor into EDTA-treated Vacutainer tubes. PBMCs were isolated by Ficoll-Paque density-gradient centrifugation, with at least 6 million obtained per sample. Total RNA was extracted from PBMCs with Trizol reagent, with at least 6 micrograms obtained per sample. For every donor, flow cytometry on a PBMC aliquot measured the percentage of naive CD45RAhigh/CD27high T cells. Libraries came from 5' RACE. These reads were obtained on an Illumina HiSeq 2500. A second PCR of about 6 to 11 cycles was performed with a sample-barcoded 5' primer and a J-beta primer mix. A template-switch 5' adaptor carrying 12 random nucleotides introduced a unique molecular identifier onto each TCR beta cDNA molecule. At least 3 million CDR3-containing paired-end reads were obtained from each sample. All of the RNA was converted into first-strand cDNA using the Mint cDNA synthesis kit, with a TRBC-specific oligonucleotide serving as the primer. Following uracil-DNA glycosylase treatment, a first 18-cycle PCR with universal primers M1SS and BC2_uni_R was performed on all cDNA. On the authors' methods: For normalization, 1 million high-quality reads were randomly selected from each sample, with every read carrying a distinct molecular identifier. Instead of being binned into consensus sequences, reads with shared molecular identifiers were discarded. MiTCR, run with a Q25 quality threshold and the strictest error-elimination algorithm, handled CDR3 identification, clonotype clustering and error correction. Lower-bound total TCR beta diversity was estimated with a nonparametric unseen species model using Euler transformation. The raw public data were reprocessed by TCRdb itself: fastp quality trimming at Q25, MiXCR clonotype calling, in-frame beta chains only. Each CDR3 protein gets just one entry, which takes the most common genes and DNA from the rows behind it. Here the V and J calls rest on TCRdb's processing, not on the authors' analysis. This sample gives 500,000 to 700,000 distinct CDR3 sequences in total; approximately 30% of them show up just once. The ten largest account for roughly 14% of the sample.

This clonotype showed up many times. Its recognized antigen is unknown. No qualities accompany the bases; no much larger clone lies one base away. The CDR3, from cysteine to phenylalanine, totals 12 residues. Only the CDR3 portion is preserved as DNA: 36 bases, with reading frame beginning at the first base. Looking up the germline V gene yields CDR1 SQVTM and CDR2 ANQGSEA. V is pared back by 7 bases and J by 7 bases, with 16 bases lying between the germline termini. Sequencing input: blood. This TCR was sampled from a woman aged 80 or older in good health. The sequence links TRBV29-1 to TRBJ1-2, and TRBD1 may be the D gene, going by 6 matching bases. CDR3 reads: CSAGAGAGGYTF. The DNA is TGCAGCGCCGGGGCGGGGGCCGGTGGCTACACCTTC.